The clone carrying this T cell receptor beta chain was counted once. Sorted-subset replicate PCR reactions were performed with roughly 200 ng DNA, corresponding to tens of thousands of T cell genomes. The table came from immunoSEQ multiplex PCR; TCRdb's copy has only in-frame clones and leaves some out. The sample holds about 2.4 million clones; around nine tenths are singletons and the top ten take more than 0.12%. These data are taken from a study of shared clonotypes between healthy human individuals. The CDR3 has 20 amino acids. The germline gives CDR1 SGDLS, CDR2 YYNGEE. V shed 3 bases and J 3 bases; nucleotides not matched to a gene: 19. Splitting of CD4+ cells produced CD45RA+ naive and CD45RA-negative memory subsets.

The TCR was taken from a man aged 18 to 35 in good health. The chain recombines TRBV9 with TRBJ2-2; 8 bases align to TRBD2. Sequencing was performed on naive CD4+ T cells sorted from blood. Subset of the sample: CD45RA+ positively selected. The CDR3 spells CASSAYGEISGGYHTGELFF. The CDR3 DNA follows: TGTGCCAGCAGCGCCTACGGGGAAATATCGGGAGGGTATCACACCGGGGAGCTGTTTTTT.